Below are 15 T cell receptor beta chains sequenced from a single sample in a study of cytomegalovirus exposure and HLA in healthy donors. This table comes from immunoSEQ multiplex PCR, and its TCRdb copy is limited to in-frame clones, with some not included. The sample includes more than 110,000 clones, roughly 86% of them seen just once. Sequencing was performed on PBMCs. The receptors originated from a woman in her 30s in good health and CMV-seronegative.

This chain uses TRBV6-1 with TRBJ1-5; D gene unclear. The CDR3 spans 17 residues. Trimming cost V 0 bases and J 8 bases, with 20 bases left between them. In germline, CDR1 is MNHNS, CDR2 SASEGT. CDR3 loop: CASSEAEDRSVIKPQHF. The CDR3 region has the DNA TGTGCCAGCAGTGAAGCGGAGGATAGATCCGTTATCAAGCCCCAGCATTTT.

A single count supports this clone. The rearrangement links TRBV5-4 to TRBJ2-1, with 7 bases fitting TRBD2. V was clipped by 2 bases and J by 6 bases; unmatched bases: 5. The CDR3 is 14 amino acids. Germline CDR1 reads SGHNT; CDR2 reads YYREEE (reference sequence). CDR3 nucleotide sequence: TGTGCCAGCAGCTTTTCCGGGACTACCAATGAGCAGTTCTTC. Its protein product is CASSFSGTTNEQFF.

This clone occurred many times. The chain recombines TRBV7-3 with TRBJ1-6, with 7 bases lining up with TRBD1. The CDR3 loop spans 15 amino acids. With 5 bases clipped from V and 7 bases from J, the junction kept 8 bases outside the gene matches. Germline CDR1 is SGHTA and CDR2 is FQGTGA. The CDR3 loop is CASSPGGSRNSPLHF. DNA for the CDR3: TGTGCCAGCAGCCCAGGGGGGAGTAGAAATTCACCCCTCCACTTT.

The rearrangement uses TRBV5-4 and TRBJ2-5; D not certain. This CDR3 contains 13 residues. Germline loops: CDR1 SGHNT, CDR2 YYREEE (reference sequence). V lost 2 bases, J lost 8 bases, and 13 bases lay in between. CDR3 DNA: TGTGCCAGCAGCTTACTTTCCGAAGTCACCCAGTACTTC. Encoded protein: CASSLLSEVTQYF. The full variable domain, in which reference TRBV5-4 and TRBJ2-5 provide the parts outside the CDR3, is ETGVTQSPTHLIKTRGQQVTLRCSSQSGHNTVSWYQQALGQGPQFIFQYYREEENGRGNFPPRFSGLQFPNYSSELNVNALELDDSALYLCASSLLSEVTQYFGPGTRLLVL.

This chain's CDR3 is CASSLDVAGGEETQYF. In nucleotides, the CDR3 is TGCGCCAGCAGCTTGGACGTAGCGGGGGGAGAGGAGACCCAGTACTTC. The chain joins TRBV5-1 to TRBJ2-5; TRBD2 matches 10 bases. The CDR3 runs 16 residues. CDR1 is SGHRS, CDR2 YFSETQ, per germline. Trimming cost V 0 bases and J 5 bases; bases outside gene matches: 7.

The rearrangement joins TRBV28 to TRBJ1-5; 7 nucleotides agree with TRBD1. CDR3 length equals 14 residues. The J segment lost 4 bases and the V segment lost 6 bases, leaving 6 bases of the junction unmatched. Germline lookup yields CDR1 MDHEN and CDR2 SYDVKM. CDR3 DNA: TGTGCCAGCAGGCGGGGACAGAATAATCAGCCCCAGCATTTT. Translation: CASRRGQNNQPQHF.

The chain recombines TRBV7-9 with TRBJ2-7; 10 bases align to TRBD1. Germline V gene sequence: CDR1 SEHNR, CDR2 FQNEAQ (reference sequence). With V trimmed by 6 bases and J by 3 bases, 11 bases remained unmatched. The CDR3 totals 16 residues. The CDR3 sequence is CASSAQRQGAYYEQYF. CDR3 nucleotides: TGTGCCAGCAGTGCCCAACGACAGGGGGCCTACTACGAGCAGTACTTC.

The chain recombines TRBV5-6 with TRBJ1-2; D is undetermined. The V gene lost 4 bases and the J gene lost 8 bases, with 12 bases spanning the gap. CDR3 length equals 12 residues. The germline CDR1 and CDR2 sequences are SGHDT and YYEEEE. CDR3 nucleotides: TGTGCCAGCAGCCTAGCCGAAAGGGGCTACACCTTC. Protein product: CASSLAERGYTF.

The chain employs TRBV4-2 and TRBJ2-2, with 8 bases lining up with TRBD2. The germline CDR1 and CDR2 sequences are LGHNA and YNFKEQ. With V trimmed by 3 bases and J by 6 bases, 6 bases remained unmatched. The CDR3 consists of 15 residues. CDR3 sequence reads: CASSQRGVPSGELFF. CDR3 sequence (DNA): TGTGCCAGCAGCCAGCGGGGGGTCCCCTCCGGGGAGCTGTTTTTT.

The rearrangement joins TRBV6-1 to TRBJ1-5; no reliable D call. V shed 2 bases and J shed 0 bases, with 5 bases lying between them. CDR3 length equals 14 residues. CDR1 and CDR2 from the germline V gene are MNHNS and SASEGT. CDR3 nucleotides: TGTGCCAGCAGTGAACAAAATAGCAATCAGCCCCAGCATTTT. The encoded protein is CASSEQNSNQPQHF.

This chain links TRBV7-2 with TRBJ1-3; D is unclear. This CDR3 is built from 17 residues. The V end lost 0 bases, the J end lost 1 base, and 13 bases lay between the germline ends. CDR1 and CDR2 (germline): SGHTA, FQGNSA. CDR3 protein: CASSLAFPGKSGNTIYF. The CDR3 bases are TGTGCCAGCAGCTTAGCGTTTCCAGGAAAATCTGGAAACACCATATATTTT.

The chain uses TRBV6-1 and TRBJ2-1; 8 nucleotides agree with TRBD2. The V and J ends lost 3 bases and 4 bases, in that order; junction bases with no gene match: 14. Germline V lookup: CDR1 MNHNS, CDR2 SASEGT. CDR3 length: 18 residues. The CDR3 bases are TGTGCCAGCAGTGACCCTTACTTTAGCGGGGTTGCATACAATGAGCAGTTCTTC. Translating gives CASSDPYFSGVAYNEQFF.

This rearrangement joins TRBV28 to TRBJ1-5; no clear D. This CDR3 contains 13 residues. Trimming took off 11 bases at V and 3 bases at J, with 14 bases between the two ends. Germline V gene lookup returns CDR1 MDHEN and CDR2 SYDVKM. The CDR3 DNA follows: TGTGCCTGTCGCCGGGTTTTCAATCAGCCCCAGCATTTT. Translated, it gives CACRRVFNQPQHF.

The V and J genes are TRBV19 and TRBJ1-3, with D possibly being TRBD1 (6 bases). The CDR3 has 16 amino acids. With 6 bases removed from V and 2 bases from J, the gap between germline ends came to 17 bases. Germline-derived CDR1 and CDR2 are LNHDA and SQIVND (reference sequence). CDR3 residues: CASSRTVEVAGNTIYF. The CDR3 region has the DNA TGTGCCAGTAGCCGGACAGTAGAAGTAGCTGGAAACACCATATATTTT.

The CDR3 spells CASSGGQRETSYEQYF. CDR3 bases: TGTGCCAGCAGCGGAGGACAGAGAGAGACCTCCTACGAGCAGTACTTC. The rearrangement uses TRBV7-2 and TRBJ2-7; tentatively, D is TRBD1 (6 bases). Trimming removed 5 bases at V and 0 bases at J, with 17 bases between. This CDR3 spans 16 amino acids. Germline loops: CDR1 SGHTA, CDR2 FQGNSA.